The 27 T cell receptor beta chains given below trace back to one sample, sequenced in a study of metastatic and nonmetastatic thyroid tumors. MiXCR reprocessed the PCR reads for TCRdb. This table has roughly 39,000 clones, approximately 44% appearing once. Prior to thyroid surgery, none of the patients had received any treatment. The sequenced material came from tumor tissue. The receptors come from a male donor with papillary thyroid cancer or a benign thyroid nodule (not recorded which). Some clones in this sample may be carry-over from other donors' samples.

This chain links TRBV7-2 with TRBJ2-3; 8 bases agree with TRBD2. J lost 6 bases, V lost 0 bases, and 14 bases had no gene match. Germline assignment: CDR1 SGHTA and CDR2 FQGNSA. The CDR3 has 18 amino acids. DNA for the CDR3: TGTGCCAGCAGCTTAGCCGCCCCACAGCGGGAGTTGGCCGATACGCAGTATTTT. Translated, it gives CASSLAAPQRELADTQYF.

The rearrangement uses TRBV12-3 or TRBV12-4 and TRBJ2-5; D might be TRBD2 (6 bases). The V end lost 1 base, the J end lost 4 bases, and 10 bases lay between the germline ends. This CDR3 has 14 amino acids. Here the CDR3 reads CASSLVAGRETQYF. The CDR3 DNA reads TGTGCCAGCAGTTTAGTTGCCGGGAGAGAGACCCAGTACTTC.

This chain links TRBV7-3 with TRBJ2-2; TRBD1 matches 8 bases. The CDR3 is 14 residues long. With 5 bases clipped from V and 8 bases from J, the junction kept 7 bases outside the gene matches. Germline V gives CDR1 SGHTA, CDR2 FQGTGA. CDR3 in amino acids: CASSLQGAAGELFF. The DNA for the CDR3 is TGTGCCAGCAGCCTTCAGGGGGCGGCAGGGGAGCTGTTTTTT.

The chain uses TRBV2 and TRBJ1-1, with 9 bases that match TRBD1. J lost 3 bases, V lost 8 bases, and 4 bases had no gene match. The germline V gene has CDR1 SNHLY and CDR2 FYNNEI. The CDR3 is 13 residues long. The CDR3 loop reads CASLGQGHTEAFF. CDR3 in DNA: TGTGCCAGCCTGGGACAGGGACACACTGAAGCTTTCTTT.

Turning to this clone: A much larger clonotype is one base distant, so this may be a read error. The gene calls are TRBV20-1 and TRBJ2-7; D might be TRBD1 (6 bases). V was pared by 6 bases and J by 4 bases, with 13 bases between. This CDR3 spans 12 amino acids. The germline V gene encodes CDR1 DFQATT and CDR2 SNEGSKA (reference sequence). As DNA, the CDR3 is TGCAGTGCCAGGGACATACGTTACGAGCAGTACTTC. Translation gives CSARDIRYEQYF.

This clone occurred a few times. The V and J genes are TRBV4-1 and TRBJ2-7, with D possibly being TRBD2 (5 bases). CDR1 is MGHRA, CDR2 YSYEKL, per germline. The CDR3 is made up of 14 amino acids. V was pared by 3 bases and J by 4 bases, with 13 bases between. The CDR3 is CASSHPFEGYEQYF. The CDR3 region has the DNA TGCGCCAGCAGCCACCCCTTTGAGGGTTACGAGCAGTACTTC.

This rearrangement joins TRBV20-1 to TRBJ1-1, with 10 bases matching TRBD1. Germline V gives CDR1 DFQATT, CDR2 SNEGSKA (reference sequence). The CDR3 is made up of 15 amino acids. The trim removed 7 bases at V and 5 bases at J, leaving 13 bases unmatched. CDR3 bases: TGCAGTGTCCCAAGACGGGACAGGGGAAGGACTGAAGCTTTCTTT. It translates to CSVPRRDRGRTEAFF.

In its sample, this clone was seen once. The DNA of the CDR3 is TGTGCCAGCAGCCAAGCGGGGGACGGACGCAGGGATTCACCCCTCCACTTT. Translating gives CASSQAGDGRRDSPLHF. This chain links TRBV14 with TRBJ1-6; perhaps TRBD1 as D (5 bases). V lost 1 base and J 8 bases, leaving 18 bases between the germline ends. The CDR3 length is 17 residues. CDR1 and CDR2 (germline): SGHDN, FVKESK.

This clone has more than one count but fewer than ten. CDR3 in amino acids: CASSAGTVNSPLHF. Here the CDR3 DNA reads TGTGCCAGCAGCGCCGGGACAGTTAATTCACCCCTCCACTTT. The rearrangement joins TRBV28 to TRBJ1-6; TRBD1 aligns across 7 bases. Losses at the gene ends were 6 bases for V and 6 bases for J; bases not matched to a gene: 5. CDR1 is MDHEN and CDR2 is SYDVKM in the germline V gene. This CDR3 spans 14 amino acids.

V and J are TRBV28 and TRBJ2-7, with no clear D. The germline V and J ends were trimmed by 4 bases and 1 base, with 5 bases remaining between them. There are 12 residues in the CDR3. Per the germline V gene, CDR1 is MDHEN and CDR2 is SYDVKM. CDR3 nucleotides: TGTGCCAGCAGTTCAACTTCCTACGAGCAGTACTTC. It is translated as CASSSTSYEQYF.

The rearrangement links TRBV15 to TRBJ2-1; tentatively, D is TRBD1 or TRBD2 (5 bases each). From germline, CDR1 is LNHNV and CDR2 YYDKDF (reference sequence). This CDR3 is built from 15 residues. V was pared by 2 bases and J by 8 bases, with 16 bases between. Written as DNA, the CDR3 is TGTGCCACCAGCAGATCCTCAGGGAGCTTTTATGAGCAGTTCTTC. Translation: CATSRSSGSFYEQFF.

This clone was seen more than once but under ten times. The chain uses TRBV28 and TRBJ1-4; unclear D gene. The germline V gene encodes CDR1 MDHEN and CDR2 SYDVKM. V was clipped by 3 bases and J by 8 bases, with 7 bases between them. The CDR3 extends over 12 amino acids. The CDR3 coding sequence is TGTGCCAGCAGTTTGGATCGGGAAAAACTGTTTTTT. It specifies CASSLDREKLFF.

This clone was seen just once. Its ends do not fully match the called genes, so a read error is possible. The chain employs TRBV9 and TRBJ1-4, with 7 nucleotides matching TRBD1. The CDR3 is made up of 15 amino acids. The V gene's germline CDR1 is SGDLS and CDR2 YYNGEE. This chain's CDR3 is CACSVADRRNEKLFF. CDR3 coding DNA: TGTGCCTGCAGCGTAGCGGACAGGCGTAATGAAAAACTGTTTTTT.

The chain employs TRBV20-1 and TRBJ2-6, with unresolved D. CDR1 DFQATT and CDR2 SNEGSKA come from the germline V gene (reference sequence). The V end was cut by 0 bases, the J end by 2 bases, with 8 bases between. The CDR3 is 15 residues long. CDR3 sequence (DNA): TGCAGTGCTAGAGATCGGATGGCTGGGGCCAACGTCCTGACTTTC. This encodes CSARDRMAGANVLTF.

This CDR3 is CASSQAWGGGTDTQYF. DNA for the CDR3: TGCGCCAGCAGCCAAGCATGGGGCGGGGGCACAGATACGCAGTATTTT. The gene calls are TRBV4-3 and TRBJ2-3; TRBD2 might be the D (6 bases). Germline CDR1 is LGHNA and CDR2 is YSLEER. CDR3 size: 16 residues. The V end was cut by 1 base, the J end by 1 base, with 12 bases between.

This sequence joins TRBV6-1 and TRBJ1-6, with D possibly being TRBD1 (6 bases). The V and J ends lost 5 bases and 7 bases respectively, with 12 bases between them. Germline CDR1 MNHNS, CDR2 SASEGT. The CDR3 spans 14 residues. CDR3 residues: CASSSRTENSPLHF. The DNA of the CDR3 is TGTGCCAGCAGTAGCCGGACAGAGAATTCACCCCTCCACTTT.

The chain recombines TRBV5-1 with TRBJ2-2, with D perhaps TRBD2 (5 bases). This CDR3 has 15 amino acids. The germline V gene encodes CDR1 SGHRS and CDR2 YFSETQ. Trimming left V 1 base short and J 4 bases short, with 11 bases between. CDR3 sequence: CASSLMSGSTGELFF. The CDR3 nucleotides read TGCGCCAGCAGCTTGATGTCGGGGAGCACCGGGGAGCTGTTTTTT.

This clone was observed a few times. The CDR3 nucleotides are TGTGCCAGCAGTTTAGCTAGCGGGGTTTACAATGAGCAGTTCTTC. Translation: CASSLASGVYNEQFF. V is TRBV12-3 or TRBV12-4 and J is TRBJ2-1, with 8 bases fitting TRBD2. The CDR3 has 15 amino acids. J was trimmed by 4 bases and V by 0 bases; bases with no gene match: 2.

This clone was observed a few times. The chain carries TRBV6-1 and TRBJ1-1; no firm D call. There are 16 residues in the CDR3. The V end was cut by 6 bases, the J end by 0 bases, with 17 bases between. Per germline, CDR1 MNHNS and CDR2 SASEGT. CDR3 sequence reads: CASSPRKGPMNTEAFF. CDR3 sequence (DNA): TGTGCCAGCAGCCCCCGTAAAGGACCCATGAACACTGAAGCTTTCTTT.

This chain joins TRBV20-1 and TRBJ1-3, with TRBD1 matching over 7 bases. There are 13 residues in the CDR3. CDR1 is DFQATT, CDR2 SNEGSKA, per germline (reference sequence). V gave up 6 bases and J gave up 3 bases; unmatched junction bases: 5. The CDR3 DNA follows: TGCAGTGCAGCCCGGGACAGTGGAAACACCATATATTTT. Its protein product is CSAARDSGNTIYF.

The J gene is TRBJ2-7, the V gene TRBV27; TRBD2 matches 9 bases. Germline V gene lookup returns CDR1 MNHEY and CDR2 SMNVEV (reference sequence). The CDR3 runs 15 residues. The ends lost 3 bases at V and 4 bases at J; junction bases unmatched: 7. CDR3 sequence (DNA): TGTGCCAGCAGTTTTAGAGCGGGACTAGCTTACGAGCAGTACTTC. Translated, it gives CASSFRAGLAYEQYF.

The chain uses TRBV3-1 and TRBJ1-2, with 11 bases that match TRBD1. V lost 2 bases to trimming and J lost 6 bases; unmatched junction nucleotides: 8. The CDR3 extends over 16 amino acids. Germline V gene lookup returns CDR1 LGHDT and CDR2 YNNKEL (reference sequence). CDR3 DNA sequence: TGTGCCAGCAGCCAAACGGGCGGGACAGGGGGTAATGGCTACACCTTC. This translates into CASSQTGGTGGNGYTF.

The chain employs TRBV6-1 and TRBJ2-7, with a possible D match to TRBD2 (5 bases). V was cut by 9 bases and J by 6 bases, with 27 bases left in between. Germline values: CDR1 MNHNS, CDR2 SASEGT. This CDR3 spans 16 amino acids. The CDR3 DNA reads TGTGCCAGTGTTGAGGGCAGCGGCTACAAACGAGGCGAGCAGTACTTC. It translates to CASVEGSGYKRGEQYF.

The J gene is TRBJ2-3, the V gene TRBV14, with TRBD1 matching over 11 bases. Germline-derived CDR1 and CDR2 are SGHDN and FVKESK. V lost 5 bases to trimming and J lost 6 bases; unmatched junction nucleotides: 10. There are 16 residues in the CDR3. CDR3 sequence: CASSASRTGGMDTQYF. The DNA of the CDR3 is TGTGCCAGCAGCGCCTCCCGGACAGGGGGCATGGATACGCAGTATTTT.

This clone has just a few counts. The chain has TRBV6-5 and TRBJ2-7; unclear D gene. V lost 4 bases to trimming and J lost 2 bases, with 15 bases between them. This CDR3 contains 15 residues. From germline, CDR1 is MNHEY and CDR2 SVGAGI. Here the CDR3 reads CASSSGAGVPYEQYF. The CDR3 coding sequence is TGTGCCAGCAGTTCCGGAGCTGGGGTTCCCTACGAGCAGTACTTC.

The V and J genes are TRBV27 and TRBJ2-7, with unresolved D. Germline CDR1 is MNHEY and CDR2 is SMNVEV (reference sequence). The CDR3 runs 12 residues. Trimming left V 6 bases short and J 5 bases short, with 11 bases between. The CDR3 nucleotides are TGTGCCAGCAGGTCCTACACGGACGAGCAGTACTTC. Translation gives CASRSYTDEQYF.

The V call is TRBV30, the J call TRBJ2-2; D not certain. This CDR3 region has 17 residues. V shed 1 base and J shed 1 base, with 16 bases lying between them. Germline V gene lookup returns CDR1 GTSNPN and CDR2 SVGIG (reference sequence). This CDR3 is CAWSALGILGNTGELFF. The CDR3 nucleotides are TGTGCCTGGAGTGCCTTAGGGATATTAGGGAACACCGGGGAGCTGTTTTTT.